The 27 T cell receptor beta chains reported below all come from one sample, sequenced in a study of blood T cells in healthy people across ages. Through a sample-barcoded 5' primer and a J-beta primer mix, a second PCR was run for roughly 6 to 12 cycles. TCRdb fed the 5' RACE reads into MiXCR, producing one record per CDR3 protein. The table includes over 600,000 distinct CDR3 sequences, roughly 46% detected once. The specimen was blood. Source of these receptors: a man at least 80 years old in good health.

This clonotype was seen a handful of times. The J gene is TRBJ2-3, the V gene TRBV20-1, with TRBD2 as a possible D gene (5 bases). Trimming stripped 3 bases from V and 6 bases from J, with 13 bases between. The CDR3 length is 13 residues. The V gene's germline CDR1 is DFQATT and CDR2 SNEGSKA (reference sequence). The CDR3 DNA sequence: TGCAGTGCTAGTCAAGCGGCGACGGATACGCAGTATTTT. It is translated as CSASQAATDTQYF.

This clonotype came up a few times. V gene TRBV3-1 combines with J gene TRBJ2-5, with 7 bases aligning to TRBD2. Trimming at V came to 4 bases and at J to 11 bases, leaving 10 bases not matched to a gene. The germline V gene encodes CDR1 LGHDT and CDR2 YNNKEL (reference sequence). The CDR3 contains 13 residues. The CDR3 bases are TGTGCCAGCAGCCGGACTGATACGCGGGAGCAGTACTTC. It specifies CASSRTDTREQYF.

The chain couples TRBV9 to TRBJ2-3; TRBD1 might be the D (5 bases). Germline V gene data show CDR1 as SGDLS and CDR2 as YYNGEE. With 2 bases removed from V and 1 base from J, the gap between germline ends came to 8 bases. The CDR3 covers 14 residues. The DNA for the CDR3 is TGTGCCAGCAGCGTCACACAGGGCACAGATACGCAGTATTTT. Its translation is CASSVTQGTDTQYF.

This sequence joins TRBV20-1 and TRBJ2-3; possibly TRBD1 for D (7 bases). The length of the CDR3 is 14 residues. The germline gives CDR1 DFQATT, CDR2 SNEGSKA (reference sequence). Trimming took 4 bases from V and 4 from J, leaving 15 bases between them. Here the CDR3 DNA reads TGCAGTGCTAAAAACAGGGGAGGCTCAGATACGCAGTATTTT. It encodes CSAKNRGGSDTQYF.

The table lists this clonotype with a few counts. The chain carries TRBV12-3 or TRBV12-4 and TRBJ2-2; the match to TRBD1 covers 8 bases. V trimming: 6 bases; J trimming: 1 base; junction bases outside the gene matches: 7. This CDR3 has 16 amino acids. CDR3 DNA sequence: TGTGCCAGCAGGCCGGGACAGGCTTTGAACACCGGGGAGCTGTTTTTT. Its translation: CASRPGQALNTGELFF.

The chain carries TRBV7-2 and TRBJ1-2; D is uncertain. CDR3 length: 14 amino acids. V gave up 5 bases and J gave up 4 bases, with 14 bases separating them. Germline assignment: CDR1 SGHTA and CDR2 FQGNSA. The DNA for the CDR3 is TGTGCCAGCAGCCTCTACGGACTGAGCTATGGCTACACCTTC. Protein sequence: CASSLYGLSYGYTF.

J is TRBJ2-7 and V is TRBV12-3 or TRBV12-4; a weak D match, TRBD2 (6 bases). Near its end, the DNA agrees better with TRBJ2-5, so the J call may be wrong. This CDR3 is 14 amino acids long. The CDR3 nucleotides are TGTGCCAGCAGAACGGGACTCCCCCGAGAGACCCAGTACTTC. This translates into CASRTGLPRETQYF.

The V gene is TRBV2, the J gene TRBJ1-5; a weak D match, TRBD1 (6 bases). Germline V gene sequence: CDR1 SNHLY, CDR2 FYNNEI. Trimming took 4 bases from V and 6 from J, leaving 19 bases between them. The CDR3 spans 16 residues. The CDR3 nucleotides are TGTGCCAGCAGTGGGGGGGGCGCCAGGGAGGTTCAGCCCCAGCATTTT. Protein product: CASSGGGAREVQPQHF.

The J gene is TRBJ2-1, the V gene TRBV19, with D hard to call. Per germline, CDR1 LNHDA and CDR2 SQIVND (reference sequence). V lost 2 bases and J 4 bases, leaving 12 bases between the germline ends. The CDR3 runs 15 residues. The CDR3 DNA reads TGTGCCAGTAGTATACGAGACTTACCTTACAATGAGCAGTTCTTC. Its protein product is CASSIRDLPYNEQFF.

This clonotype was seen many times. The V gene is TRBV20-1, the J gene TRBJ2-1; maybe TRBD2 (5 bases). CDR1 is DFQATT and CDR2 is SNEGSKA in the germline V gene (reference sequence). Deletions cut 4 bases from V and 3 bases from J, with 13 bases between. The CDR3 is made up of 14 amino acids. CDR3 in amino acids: CSATPRGDYNEQFF. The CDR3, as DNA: TGCAGTGCTACACCCCGGGGTGACTACAATGAGCAGTTCTTC.

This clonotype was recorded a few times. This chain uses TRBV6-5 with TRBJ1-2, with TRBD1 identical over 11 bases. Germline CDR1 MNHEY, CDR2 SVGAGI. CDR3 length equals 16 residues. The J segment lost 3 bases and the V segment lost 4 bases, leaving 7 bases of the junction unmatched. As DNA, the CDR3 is TGTGCCAGCAGTTCCGGACAGGGGGCGAGCTACTATGGCTACACCTTC. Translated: CASSSGQGASYYGYTF.

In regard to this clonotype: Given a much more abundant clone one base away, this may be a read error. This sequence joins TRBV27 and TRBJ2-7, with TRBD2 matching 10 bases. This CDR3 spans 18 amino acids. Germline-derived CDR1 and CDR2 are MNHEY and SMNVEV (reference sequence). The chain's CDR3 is CASSLRPGLADKSYKQYF. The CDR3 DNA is TGTGCCAGCAGTTTACGACCTGGACTAGCGGACAAGAGCTACAAGCAGTACTTC.

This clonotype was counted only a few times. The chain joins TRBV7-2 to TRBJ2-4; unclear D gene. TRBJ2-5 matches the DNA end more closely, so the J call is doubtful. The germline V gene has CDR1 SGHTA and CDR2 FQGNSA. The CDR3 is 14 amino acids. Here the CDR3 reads CASSPAPSRETQYF. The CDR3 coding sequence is TGTGCCAGCAGCCCCGCTCCTTCCAGGGAGACCCAGTACTTC.

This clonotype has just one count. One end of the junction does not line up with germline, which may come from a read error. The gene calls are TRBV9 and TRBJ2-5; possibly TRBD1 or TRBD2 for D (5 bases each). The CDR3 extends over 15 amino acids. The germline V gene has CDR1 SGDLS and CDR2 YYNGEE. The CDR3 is CASTVVGGRGETQYF. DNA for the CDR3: TGTGCCAGCACCGTAGTAGGAGGAAGGGGAGAGACCCAGTACTTC.

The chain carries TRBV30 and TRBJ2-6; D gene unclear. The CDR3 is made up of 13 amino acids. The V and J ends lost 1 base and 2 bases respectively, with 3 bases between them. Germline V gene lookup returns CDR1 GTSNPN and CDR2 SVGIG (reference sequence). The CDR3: CAWSDPGANVLTF. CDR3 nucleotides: TGTGCCTGGAGTGATCCTGGGGCCAACGTCCTGACTTTC.

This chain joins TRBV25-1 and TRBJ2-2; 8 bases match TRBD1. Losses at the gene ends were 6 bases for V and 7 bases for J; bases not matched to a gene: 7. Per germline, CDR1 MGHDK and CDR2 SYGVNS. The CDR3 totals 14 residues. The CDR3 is CASRRQGAIGELFF. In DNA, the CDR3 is TGTGCCAGCAGACGGCAGGGGGCAATCGGGGAGCTGTTTTTT.

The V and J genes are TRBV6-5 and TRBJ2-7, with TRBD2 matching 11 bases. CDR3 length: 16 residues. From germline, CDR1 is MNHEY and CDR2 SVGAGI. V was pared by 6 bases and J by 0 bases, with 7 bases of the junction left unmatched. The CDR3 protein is CASRLLAGVPSYEQYF. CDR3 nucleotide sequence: TGTGCCAGCAGGCTACTAGCGGGGGTGCCCTCCTACGAGCAGTACTTC.

CDR3 in DNA: TGTGCCAGCAGTTTACGCGGGACAGGGGCCGGAGATACGCAGTATTTT. Protein: CASSLRGTGAGDTQYF. J is TRBJ2-3 and V is TRBV28; the match to TRBD1 covers 10 bases. The germline CDR1 and CDR2 sequences are MDHEN and SYDVKM. With V trimmed by 2 bases and J by 5 bases, 7 bases remained unmatched. This CDR3 region has 16 residues.

The CDR3: CSARWAREANNEQFF. CDR3 sequence (DNA): TGCAGTGCTAGGTGGGCGCGGGAGGCCAACAATGAGCAGTTCTTC. V and J are TRBV20-1 and TRBJ2-1, with 8 bases lining up with TRBD2. Germline CDR1 reads DFQATT; CDR2 reads SNEGSKA (reference sequence). The CDR3 has 15 amino acids. J was trimmed by 5 bases and V by 3 bases; bases with no gene match: 9.

For the CDR3, the DNA is TGTGCCAGCAGGGTAGGGGTAATGAACACTGAAGCTTTCTTT. Protein: CASRVGVMNTEAFF. The V and J genes are TRBV2 and TRBJ1-1, with D perhaps matching TRBD1 (5 bases). The V gene's germline CDR1 is SNHLY and CDR2 FYNNEI. V lost 6 bases and J 0 bases, leaving 11 bases between the germline ends. The CDR3 is 14 residues long.

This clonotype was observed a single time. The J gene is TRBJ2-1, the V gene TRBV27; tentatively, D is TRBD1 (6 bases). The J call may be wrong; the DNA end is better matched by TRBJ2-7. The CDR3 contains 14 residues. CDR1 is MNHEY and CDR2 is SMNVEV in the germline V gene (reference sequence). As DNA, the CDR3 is TGTGCCAGCAGTATTAGACAGGCGTACAATGAGCAGTACTTC. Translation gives CASSIRQAYNEQYF.

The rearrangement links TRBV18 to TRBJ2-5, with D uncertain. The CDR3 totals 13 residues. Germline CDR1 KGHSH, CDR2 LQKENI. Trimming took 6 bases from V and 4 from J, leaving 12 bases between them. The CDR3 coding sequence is TGTGCCAGCTCGCTAAAAGGTCGAGAGACCCAGTACTTC. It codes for CASSLKGRETQYF.

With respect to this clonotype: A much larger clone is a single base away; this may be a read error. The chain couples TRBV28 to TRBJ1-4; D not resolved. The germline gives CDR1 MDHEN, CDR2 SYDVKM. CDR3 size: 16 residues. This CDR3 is CASSVLRLATKEKLFF. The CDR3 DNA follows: TGTGCCAGCAGTGTTTTGCGCCTTGCAACTAAGGAAAAACTGTTTTTT.

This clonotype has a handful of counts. The CDR3 protein is CSLADEDEQYF. In DNA form, the CDR3 reads TGCAGCCTAGCGGACGAGGACGAGCAGTACTTC. The rearrangement joins TRBV29-1 to TRBJ2-7; TRBD2 aligns across 7 bases. Germline CDR1 reads SQVTM; CDR2 reads ANQGSEA. The V segment lost 8 bases and the J segment 5 bases; nucleotides outside the gene matches: 6. This CDR3 comprises 11 residues.

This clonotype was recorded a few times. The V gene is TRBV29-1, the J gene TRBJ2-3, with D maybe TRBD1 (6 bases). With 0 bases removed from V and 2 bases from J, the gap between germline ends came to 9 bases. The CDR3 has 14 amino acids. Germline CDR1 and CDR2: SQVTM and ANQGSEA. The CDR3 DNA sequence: TGCAGCGTTGAAGACAGGACAGTCACAGATACGCAGTATTTT. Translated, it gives CSVEDRTVTDTQYF.

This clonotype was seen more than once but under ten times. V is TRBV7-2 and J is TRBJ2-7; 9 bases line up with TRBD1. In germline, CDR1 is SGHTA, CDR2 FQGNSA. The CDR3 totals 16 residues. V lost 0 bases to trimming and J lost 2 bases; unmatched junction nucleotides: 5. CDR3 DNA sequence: TGTGCCAGCAGCTTAGCCGGGACAGGGTTAACCTACGAGCAGTACTTC. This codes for CASSLAGTGLTYEQYF.

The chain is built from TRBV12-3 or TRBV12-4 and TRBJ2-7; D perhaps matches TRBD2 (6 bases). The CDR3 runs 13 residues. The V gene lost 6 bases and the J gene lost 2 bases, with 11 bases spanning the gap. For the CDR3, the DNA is TGTGCCAGCAGCGGGACTTTTACCTACGAGCAGTACTTC. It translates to CASSGTFTYEQYF.